This T cell receptor beta chain was documented in a study of T-cell reconstitution after alpha-beta-depleted transplantation in children. TCRbeta library preparation incorporated unique molecular identifiers. Via MiXCR, TCRdb re-called the PCR reads, giving one row per CDR3 protein. The sample consists of under 250,000 distinct CDR3 sequences, more than 15% of them appearing once. Trimming shortened V by 7 bases and J by 6 bases, and 20 bases separated the two germline ends. CDR3 length: 15 residues. Germline values: CDR1 SNHLY, CDR2 FYNNEI. This TCR came from a male patient aged 2-10 years who had a stem cell transplant for acute lymphoblastic leukemia, so the T cells may come from the graft donor. V is TRBV2 and J is TRBJ2-3; D might be TRBD2 (6 bases). The sequenced sample was PBMCs, mostly from graft donor cells, obtained 360 days after TCRalphabeta/CD19-depleted stem cell transplant. The CDR3 DNA sequence: TGTGCCAGCACCGGCCTGGCGGGGCCGATGGATACGCAGTATTTT. It encodes CASTGLAGPMDTQYF. The entire variable domain, with the rest obtained from reference TRBV2 and TRBJ2-3, is as follows: EPEVTQTPSHQVTQMGQEVILRCVPISNHLYFYWYRQILGQKVEFLVSFYNNEISEKSEIFDDQFSVERPDGSNFTLKIRSTKLEDSAMYFCASTGLAGPMDTQYFGPGTRLTVL.